Below, one TCR beta chain is given with its context. This specimen comes from a study of blood T cell repertoires in COVID-19. Original data processing: Cell counts per sample came from amplifying reference gene primers. Sequencing used immunoSEQ multiplex PCR; TCRdb keeps in-frame clones, though not all of them. V and J calls and clone size are copied from that table; D and trimming were computed from the DNA. Here the sample spans approximately 76,000 clones, more than 75% being singletons. This CDR3 comprises 15 residues. The V gene lost 0 bases and the J gene lost 2 bases, with 6 bases spanning the gap. Germline CDR1 reads SGHRS; CDR2 reads YFSETQ.

The specimen sequenced was peripheral blood. This chain links TRBV5-1 with TRBJ2-6, with a possible D match to TRBD2 (5 bases). The source is a human donor in a cohort sampled during active COVID-19. The CDR3 nucleotides read TGCGCCAGCAGCTTGGACGGGGCTGGGGCCAACGTCCTGACTTTC. Translated: CASSLDGAGANVLTF.